This T cell receptor beta chain came from a study of cytomegalovirus exposure and HLA in healthy donors. Study conclusions and caveats: As immune exposure information, only CMV serostatus was available. A missense variant in DCLRE1C was later tied to TCR beta V- and J-gene trimming. TCR association rates varied by HLA locus in a later analysis, with DRB1 highest and HLA-C lowest.

Primers: 60 Vbeta forward and 13 Jbeta reverse. Sequencing was performed with immunoSEQ multiplex PCR; in TCRdb, only in-frame clones are kept and a portion is missing. The sample includes around 150,000 clones, around four fifths seen only once; the top ten take over 1.3%. Trimming removed 5 bases at V and 10 bases at J, with 15 bases between. The CDR3 contains 14 residues. CDR1 is SGHAT, CDR2 FQNNGV, per germline. With regard to this clone: Its specificity is not known.

The origin of this receptor is a woman aged 40 to 55 in good health and CMV-seronegative. The J gene is TRBJ1-6, the V gene TRBV11-2; D not resolved. Sequences were obtained from PBMCs. Written as DNA, the CDR3 is TGTGCCAGCAGCGAGAGTCTCAGCAGGTCACCCCTCCACTTT. This translates into CASSESLSRSPLHF. The full variable domain, rest sourced from reference TRBV11-2 and TRBJ1-6, is EAGVAQSPRYKIIEKRQSVAFWCNPISGHATLYWYQQILGQGPKLLIQFQNNGVVDDSQLPKDRFSAERLKGVDSTLKIQPAKLEDSAVYLCASSESLSRSPLHFGNGTRLTVT.